The clone carrying this T cell receptor beta chain was detected only a few times. Its target is not known. This sample is drawn from a study of post-analysis software for immune sequencing data. Turning to the study itself: The courses of disease that were included comprised relapsing-remitting, secondary progressive and progressive-relapsing multiple sclerosis.

Findings and limits, study-wide: Strong co-clustering by F measure linked samples that shared a preparation batch. Five or six TRBV segments, including TRBV5-6, TRBV5-1 and TRBV20-1, were more frequent in patients than controls.

Unique molecular identifiers tagged the TCR beta cDNA libraries. TCRdb used MiXCR to reprocess the PCR reads, holding one entry per CDR3 protein. The sample carries around 770,000 distinct CDR3 sequences, roughly 50% recorded once. The junction had 15 bases not matched to a gene; V was cut back by 6 bases and J by 6 bases. Germline V gives CDR1 DFQATT, CDR2 SNEGSKA (reference sequence). This CDR3 region has 16 residues. V is TRBV20-1 and J is TRBJ2-1, with 9 bases lining up with TRBD2. The sequenced sample consisted of blood. This receptor was taken from a girl aged 5-17 years with multiple sclerosis. The CDR3, as DNA: TGCAGTGCCGAAACCGGCGGCGGGAGGGATCCCAATGAGCAGTTCTTC. Its protein is CSAETGGGRDPNEQFF.